This TCR beta chain was profiled in a study of cytotoxic CD8 clonotypes in ibrutinib-treated CLL. As for the study in general: Response sampling came at median approximately twelve months of treatment, ranging about 6 to 36 months. Among the samples, the mean was about 260,000 productive templates and about 90,000 productive rearrangements.

Library input was around 2 micrograms of DNA from cryopreserved PBMCs. Trimming removed 4 bases from V and 3 bases from J, with 11 bases in between. Germline V gene sequence: CDR1 SGHRS, CDR2 YFSETQ. The CDR3 covers 13 residues. Depths of 1 in 200,000 to 1 in 1 million T cells were the sequencing target. Assay: immunoSEQ multiplex PCR; the TCRdb copy retains only in-frame clones and omits some. Of 150,000 to 250,000 clones listed, around 70% were seen once; the top ten hold 13%. The source was PBMCs, collected after 24 months of ibrutinib treatment. The sequence came from a human donor with chronic lymphocytic leukemia. The chain joins TRBV5-1 to TRBJ2-7; D possibly uses TRBD1 or TRBD2 (5 bases each). In DNA form, the CDR3 reads TGCGCCAGCAGCCACCGGGACGGCTACGAGCAGTACTTC. Translation: CASSHRDGYEQYF.